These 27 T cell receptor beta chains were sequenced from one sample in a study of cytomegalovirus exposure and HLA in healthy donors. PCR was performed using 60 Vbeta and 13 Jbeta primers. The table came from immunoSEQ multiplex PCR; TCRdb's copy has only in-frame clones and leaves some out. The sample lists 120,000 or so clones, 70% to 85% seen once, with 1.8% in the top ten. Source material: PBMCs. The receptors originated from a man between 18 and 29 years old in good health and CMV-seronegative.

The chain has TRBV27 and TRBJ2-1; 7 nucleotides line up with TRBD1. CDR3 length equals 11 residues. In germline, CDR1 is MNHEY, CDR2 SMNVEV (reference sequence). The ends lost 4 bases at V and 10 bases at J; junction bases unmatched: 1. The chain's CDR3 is CASSWGQEQFF. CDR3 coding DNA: TGTGCCAGCAGTTGGGGACAGGAGCAGTTCTTC.

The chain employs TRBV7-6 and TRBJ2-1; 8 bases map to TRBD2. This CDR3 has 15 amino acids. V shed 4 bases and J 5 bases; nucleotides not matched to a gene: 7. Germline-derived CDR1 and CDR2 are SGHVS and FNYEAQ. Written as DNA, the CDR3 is TGTGCCAGCAGCTCACGGGCGGGGGGACACAATGAGCAGTTCTTC. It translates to CASSSRAGGHNEQFF.

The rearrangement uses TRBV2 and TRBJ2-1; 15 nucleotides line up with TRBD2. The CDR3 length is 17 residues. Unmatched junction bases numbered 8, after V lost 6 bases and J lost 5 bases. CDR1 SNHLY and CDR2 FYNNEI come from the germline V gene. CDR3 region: CASRDGLAGGLNNEQFF. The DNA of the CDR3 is TGTGCCAGCAGGGACGGACTAGCGGGGGGGCTAAACAATGAGCAGTTCTTC.

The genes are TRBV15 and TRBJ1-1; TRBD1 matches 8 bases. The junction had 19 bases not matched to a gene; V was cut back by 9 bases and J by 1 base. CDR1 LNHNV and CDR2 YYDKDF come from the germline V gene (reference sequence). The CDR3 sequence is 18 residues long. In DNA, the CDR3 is TGTGCCACGGTTAACATGAACAGGGGGGGCGTTGGGAACACTGAAGCTTTCTTT. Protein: CATVNMNRGGVGNTEAFF.

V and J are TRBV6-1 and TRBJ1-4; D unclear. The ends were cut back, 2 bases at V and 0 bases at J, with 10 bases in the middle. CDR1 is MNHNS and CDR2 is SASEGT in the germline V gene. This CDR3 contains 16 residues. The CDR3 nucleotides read TGTGCCAGCAGTGAACTACAGTCTTCAACTAATGAAAAACTGTTTTTT. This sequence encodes CASSELQSSTNEKLFF.

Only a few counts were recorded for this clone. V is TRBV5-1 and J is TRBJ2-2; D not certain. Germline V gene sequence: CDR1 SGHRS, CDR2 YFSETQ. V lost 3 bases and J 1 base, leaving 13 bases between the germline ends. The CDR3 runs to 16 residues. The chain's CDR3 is CASSSLASGNTGELFF. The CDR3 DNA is TGCGCCAGCAGCTCTCTTGCATCAGGGAACACCGGGGAGCTGTTTTTT. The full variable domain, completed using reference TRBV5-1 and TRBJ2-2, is KAGVTQTPRYLIKTRGQQVTLSCSPISGHRSVSWYQQTPGQGLQFLFEYFSETQRNKGNFPGRFSGRQFSNSRSEMNVSTLELGDSALYLCASSSLASGNTGELFFGEGSRLTVL.

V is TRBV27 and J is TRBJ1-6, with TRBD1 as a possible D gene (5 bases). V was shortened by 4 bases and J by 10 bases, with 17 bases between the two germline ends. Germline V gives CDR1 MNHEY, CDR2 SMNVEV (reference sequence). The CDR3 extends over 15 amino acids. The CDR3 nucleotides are TGTGCCAGCAGTTCACAGGAGCAATTAGTCTCACCCCTCCACTTT. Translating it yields CASSSQEQLVSPLHF.

The CDR3 region has the DNA TGTGCCACCAGTGCGGGTCCTGGAAACACCATATATTTT. It translates to CATSAGPGNTIYF. The rearrangement uses TRBV15 and TRBJ1-3; D is uncertain. The V gene lost 6 bases and the J gene lost 2 bases, with 8 bases spanning the gap. Germline lookup yields CDR1 LNHNV and CDR2 YYDKDF (reference sequence). This CDR3 comprises 13 residues.

The CDR3, as DNA: TGTGCCAGCAACCTAGGGGGGGTCGGTAACTATGGCTACACCTTC. It encodes CASNLGGVGNYGYTF. The J gene is TRBJ1-2, the V gene TRBV6-5; possibly TRBD1 for D (6 bases). The germline CDR1 and CDR2 sequences are MNHEY and SVGAGI. Trimming took 7 bases from V and 1 from J, leaving 16 bases between them. This CDR3 region has 15 residues.

The CDR3 loop reads CASSLGYGGGTDTQYF. In DNA, the CDR3 is TGCGCCAGCAGCTTGGGGTATGGGGGAGGAACAGATACGCAGTATTTT. V and J are TRBV5-1 and TRBJ2-3, with D tentatively TRBD2 (6 bases). Germline values: CDR1 SGHRS, CDR2 YFSETQ. V lost 0 bases and J lost 3, with 14 bases in between. The CDR3 spans 16 residues.

The CDR3 sequence is CASSYGQGAGTGELFF. The CDR3 DNA reads as TGTGCCAGCAGCTACGGACAGGGGGCTGGCACCGGGGAGCTGTTTTTT. The chain carries TRBV7-9 and TRBJ2-2; TRBD1 matches 11 bases. Germline assignment: CDR1 SEHNR and CDR2 FQNEAQ (reference sequence). This CDR3 region has 16 residues. V shed 4 bases, J shed 4 bases, and the junction held 5 bases outside the gene matches.

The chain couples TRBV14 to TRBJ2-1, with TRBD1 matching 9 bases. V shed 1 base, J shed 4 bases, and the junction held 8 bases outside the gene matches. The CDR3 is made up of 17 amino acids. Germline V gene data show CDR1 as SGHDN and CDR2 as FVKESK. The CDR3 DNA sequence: TGTGCCAGCAGCCAAGTCCGGGGGACAGGGAAGTACAATGAGCAGTTCTTC. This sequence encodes CASSQVRGTGKYNEQFF.

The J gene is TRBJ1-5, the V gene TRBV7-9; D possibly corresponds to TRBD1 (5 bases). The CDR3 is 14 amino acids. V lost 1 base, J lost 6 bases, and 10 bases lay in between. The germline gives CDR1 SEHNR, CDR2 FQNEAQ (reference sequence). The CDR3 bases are TGTGCCAGCAGCTTAGGCCAGGGAGGTCAGCCCCAGCATTTT. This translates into CASSLGQGGQPQHF.

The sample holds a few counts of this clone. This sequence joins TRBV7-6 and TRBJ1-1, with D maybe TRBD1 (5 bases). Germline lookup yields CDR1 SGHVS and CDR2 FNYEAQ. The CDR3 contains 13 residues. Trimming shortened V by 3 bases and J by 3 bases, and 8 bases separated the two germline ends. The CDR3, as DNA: TGTGCCAGCAGCTTCAGGGCAGACACTGAAGCTTTCTTT. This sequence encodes CASSFRADTEAFF.

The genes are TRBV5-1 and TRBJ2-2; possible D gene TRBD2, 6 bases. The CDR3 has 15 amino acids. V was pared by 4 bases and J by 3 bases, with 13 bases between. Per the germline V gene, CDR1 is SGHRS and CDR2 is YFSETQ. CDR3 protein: CASSAGLTDTGELFF. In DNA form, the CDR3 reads TGCGCCAGCAGCGCGGGACTGACAGACACCGGGGAGCTGTTTTTT.

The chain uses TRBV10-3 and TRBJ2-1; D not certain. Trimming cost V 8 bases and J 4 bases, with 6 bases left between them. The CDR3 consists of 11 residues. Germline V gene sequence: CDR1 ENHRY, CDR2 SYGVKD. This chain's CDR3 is CAIENYNEQFF. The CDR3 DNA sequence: TGTGCCATCGAGAATTACAATGAGCAGTTCTTC.

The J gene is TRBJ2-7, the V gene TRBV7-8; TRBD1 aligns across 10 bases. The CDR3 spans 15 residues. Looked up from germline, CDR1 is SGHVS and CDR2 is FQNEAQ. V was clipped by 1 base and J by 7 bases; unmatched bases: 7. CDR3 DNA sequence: TGTGCCAGCAGCTTAGTTGTGACAGGGGGCAATGAGCAGTACTTC. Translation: CASSLVVTGGNEQYF. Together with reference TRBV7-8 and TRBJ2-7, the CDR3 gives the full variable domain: GAGVSQSPRYKVAKRGQDVALRCDPISGHVSLFWYQQALGQGPEFLTYFQNEAQLDKSGLPSDRFFAERPEGSVSTLKIQRTQQEDSAVYLCASSLVVTGGNEQYFGPGTRLTVT.

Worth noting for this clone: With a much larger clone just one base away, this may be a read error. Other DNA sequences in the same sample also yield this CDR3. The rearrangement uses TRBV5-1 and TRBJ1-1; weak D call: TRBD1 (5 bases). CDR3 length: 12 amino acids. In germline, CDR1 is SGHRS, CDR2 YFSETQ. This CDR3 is CASSLRGTEAFF. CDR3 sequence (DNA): TGTGCCAGCAGCTTGCGGGGGACTGAAGCTTTCTTT.

CDR3 loop: CASSLSWGGAVLQETQYF. CDR3 DNA: TGTGCCAGCAGCTTAAGTTGGGGGGGCGCCGTCCTACAAGAGACCCAGTACTTC. The chain couples TRBV11-2 to TRBJ2-5, with a weak D call TRBD2 (7 bases). Trimming took 2 bases from V and 2 from J, leaving 21 bases between them. The CDR3 consists of 18 residues. Per the germline V gene, CDR1 is SGHAT and CDR2 is FQNNGV.

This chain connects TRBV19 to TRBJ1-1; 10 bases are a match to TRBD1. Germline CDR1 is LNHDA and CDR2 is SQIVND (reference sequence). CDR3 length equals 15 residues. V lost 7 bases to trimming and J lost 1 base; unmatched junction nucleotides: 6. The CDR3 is CASMGTGAENTEAFF. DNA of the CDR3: TGTGCCAGTATGGGGACAGGGGCAGAGAACACTGAAGCTTTCTTT.

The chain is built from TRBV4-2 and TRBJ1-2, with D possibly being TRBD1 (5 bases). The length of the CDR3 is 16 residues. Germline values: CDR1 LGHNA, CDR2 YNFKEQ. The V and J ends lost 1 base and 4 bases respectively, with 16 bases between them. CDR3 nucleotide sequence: TGTGCCAGCAGCCAAGTGGGGGGGGGATCCCTCTATGGCTACACCTTC. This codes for CASSQVGGGSLYGYTF.

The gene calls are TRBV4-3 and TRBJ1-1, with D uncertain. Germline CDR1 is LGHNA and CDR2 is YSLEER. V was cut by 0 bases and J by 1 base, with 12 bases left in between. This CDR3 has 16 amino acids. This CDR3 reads CASSQDLQSENTEAFF. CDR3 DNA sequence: TGCGCCAGCAGCCAAGATTTGCAGTCCGAGAACACTGAAGCTTTCTTT.

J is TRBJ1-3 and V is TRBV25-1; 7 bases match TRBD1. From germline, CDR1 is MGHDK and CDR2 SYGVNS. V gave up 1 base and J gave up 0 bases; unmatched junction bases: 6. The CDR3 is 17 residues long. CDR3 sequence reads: CASSESGTAISGNTIYF. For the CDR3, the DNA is TGTGCCAGCAGTGAATCCGGGACAGCCATCTCTGGAAACACCATATATTTT. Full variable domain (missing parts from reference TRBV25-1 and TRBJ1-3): EADIYQTPRYLVIGTGKKITLECSQTMGHDKMYWYQQDPGMELHLIHYSYGVNSTEKGDLSSESTVSRIRTEHFPLTLESARPSHTSQYLCASSESGTAISGNTIYFGEGSWLTVV.

DNA for the CDR3: TGTGCCAGCAGCCTTAGCGGGGGTTACAATGAGCAGTTCTTC. This gives the protein CASSLSGGYNEQFF. The chain joins TRBV11-3 to TRBJ2-1, with TRBD2 matching over 9 bases. Germline V gene sequence: CDR1 SGHNT, CDR2 YENEEA. Trimming took 5 bases from V and 4 from J; bases not matched to a gene: 3. The CDR3 sequence is 14 residues long.

In DNA form, the CDR3 reads TGTGCCAGCAGCCAGGGAGGGGAAGCTTTCTTT. Translating it yields CASSQGGEAFF. The gene calls are TRBV14 and TRBJ1-1; D ambiguous. CDR3 length: 11 amino acids. Germline-derived CDR1 and CDR2 are SGHDN and FVKESK. V shed 3 bases and J shed 8 bases, with 7 bases lying between them.

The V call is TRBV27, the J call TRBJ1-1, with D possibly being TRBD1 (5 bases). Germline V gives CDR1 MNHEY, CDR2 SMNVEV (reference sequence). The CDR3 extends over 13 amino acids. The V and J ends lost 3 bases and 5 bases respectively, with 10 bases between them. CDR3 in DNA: TGTGCCAGCAGTTTCGGGGGACGAACTGAAGCTTTCTTT. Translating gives CASSFGGRTEAFF.

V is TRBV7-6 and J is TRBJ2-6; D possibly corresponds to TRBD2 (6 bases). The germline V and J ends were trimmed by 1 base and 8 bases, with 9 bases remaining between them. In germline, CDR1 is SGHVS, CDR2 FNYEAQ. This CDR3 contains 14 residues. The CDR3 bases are TGTGCCAGCAGCTTAGGTGGGGGGACCAACGTCCTGACTTTC. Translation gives CASSLGGGTNVLTF.